This T cell receptor (beta chain) comes out of a study of blood T cell repertoires in COVID-19. Sequencing used immunoSEQ multiplex PCR; TCRdb keeps in-frame clones, though not all of them. Of over 300,000 clones listed, nearly 90% were seen once; the top ten hold less than 6%. This CDR3 contains 14 residues. In germline, CDR1 is GTSNPN, CDR2 SVGIG (reference sequence). With 3 bases clipped from V and 5 bases from J, the junction kept 4 bases outside the gene matches. Sequenced: PBMCs or T cells enriched from blood (not recorded which). This TCR came from a woman younger than 45 who had recovered from COVID-19. This chain connects TRBV30 to TRBJ1-6; TRBD1 agrees at 7 bases. CDR3 amino acids: CAWSRGTDNSPLHF. The CDR3 DNA is TGTGCCTGGAGCCGCGGGACAGATAATTCACCCCTCCACTTT. Looking up the rest from reference TRBV30 and TRBJ1-6 gives the full variable domain: SQTIHQWPATLVQPVGSPLSLECTVEGTSNPNLYWYRQAAGRGLQLLFYSVGIGQISSEVPQNLSASRPQDRQFILSSKKLLLSDSGFYLCAWSRGTDNSPLHFGNGTRLTVT.